The clone carrying this T cell receptor (beta chain) was seen a single time. This sample stems from a study of control samples from healthy donors and cancer patients. Sequencing was performed with immunoSEQ multiplex PCR; in TCRdb, only in-frame clones are kept and a portion is missing. This table holds 150,000 to 200,000 clones, 85% to 90% found once. Source material: blood. This TCR derives from a woman aged 45-59 years in good health.

This CDR3 is CASSLKGRRNTIYF. The DNA for the CDR3 is TGTGCCAGCAGCTTAAAGGGGCGCAGAAACACCATATATTTT. This chain links TRBV7-2 with TRBJ1-3; TRBD1 is a possible D gene (5 bases). Trimming cost V 2 bases and J 5 bases, with 10 bases left between them. The CDR3 covers 14 residues. Germline V CDR1 and CDR2: SGHTA, FQGNSA.